Sequencing of this T cell receptor beta chain was carried out in a study of T cell changes during pregnancy in multiple sclerosis (dated by TCRdb to the late 2010s). Study-level background: The study examined how the T cell repertoire changed over the course of pregnancy in women with multiple sclerosis.

As concerns this clone: The target of this receptor is not known. No per-base quality is available; no much larger clone lies one base away.

The germline V gene supplies CDR1 LGHNA and CDR2 YNFKEQ. Inclusive of the bounding cysteine and phenylalanine, the CDR3 is 13 residues long. Only the CDR3 region is kept as DNA, spanning 39 bases read in frame from base 1. V is clipped by 2 bases and J by 8 bases, and the sequence between their germline boundaries is 12 bases long. The library was obtained by the immunoSEQ multiplex PCR assay. Drawn from immuneACCESS, this table holds only the in-frame rearrangements with V and J called that TCRdb kept. Clones are partly lost; checked studies trace under half to an unresolved V gene and leave the rest unexplained. Recorded for this sample are around 59,000 clones; 85% to 95% of them occurred a single time. The ten top clones hold 3.5% to 4.5% of the sample.

The material was CD8+ T cells from peripheral blood mononuclear cells, obtained in the second trimester of pregnancy. The rearrangement combines TRBV4-2 with TRBJ1-1; the D gene is perhaps TRBD1, on 5 matching bases. This receptor was identified in a female donor with multiple sclerosis, enrolled in a pregnancy study. CDR3 reads: CASSQRQGLEAFF. DNA sequence: TGTGCCAGCAGCCAACGTCAGGGACTGGAAGCTTTCTTT.